One and the same sample provided the 21 T cell receptor beta chains below, sequenced in a study of monozygotic twins with inflammatory bowel disease. One entry per CDR3 protein, without DNA, is what TCRdb gives after re-calling the 5' RACE reads. In all, the sample yields some 89,000 distinct CDR3 sequences. Source material: blood. The receptors were gathered from a human donor with ulcerative colitis or Crohn's disease, or a healthy co-twin of an affected twin (not recorded which).

The V call is TRBV10-3, the J call TRBJ2-7; TCRdb returns TRBD1, unconfirmable since there is no DNA. This CDR3 spans 13 amino acids. Germline CDR1 ENHRY, CDR2 SYGVKD. The CDR3 here is CAINADSRYEQYF.

The V and J genes are TRBV20-1 and TRBJ1-2; with no DNA, the TCRdb D assignment of TRBD1 cannot be verified. This CDR3 region has 13 residues. Germline CDR1 DFQATT, CDR2 SNEGSKA (reference sequence). Here the CDR3 reads CSAIGTANYGYTF.

The CDR3 is CSALAGTNYGYTF. The chain couples TRBV20-1 to TRBJ1-2; TCRdb proposes TRBD1, but this gene call is untestable without DNA. The CDR3 is 13 amino acids. Germline values: CDR1 DFQATT, CDR2 SNEGSKA (reference sequence).

V is TRBV5-1 and J is TRBJ1-1; the D call from TCRdb, TRBD1, cannot be confirmed without DNA. Per germline, CDR1 SGHRS and CDR2 YFSETQ. CDR3 length: 15 residues. CDR3 sequence: CASSLMPGVPTEAFF.

The chain carries TRBV5-1 and TRBJ1-5; there is no DNA to check the TCRdb D call of TRBD1. Germline CDR1 is SGHRS and CDR2 is YFSETQ. The CDR3 is made up of 17 amino acids. CDR3 protein: CASSLALEGASNQPQHF. Using reference TRBV5-1 and TRBJ1-5 for the parts outside the CDR3, the full variable domain is KAGVTQTPRYLIKTRGQQVTLSCSPISGHRSVSWYQQTPGQGLQFLFEYFSETQRNKGNFPGRFSGRQFSNSRSEMNVSTLELGDSALYLCASSLALEGASNQPQHFGDGTRLSIL.

The V gene is TRBV19, the J gene TRBJ1-1. CDR1 LNHDA and CDR2 SQIVND come from the germline V gene (reference sequence). The CDR3 runs to 15 residues. CDR3 sequence: CASSPRRVWATEAFF.

The chain joins TRBV27 to TRBJ1-5. Looked up from germline, CDR1 is MNHEY and CDR2 is SMNVEV (reference sequence). This CDR3 is built from 12 residues. CDR3 sequence reads: CASSLIGQPQHF.

The chain uses TRBV20-1 and TRBJ2-2; the TCRdb call, TRBD1, lacks DNA for checking. This CDR3 is 14 amino acids long. Germline CDR1 reads DFQATT; CDR2 reads SNEGSKA (reference sequence). The CDR3: CSARERTGKGELFF.

The chain is built from TRBV5-1 and TRBJ2-7; as DNA is missing, the TRBD1 call by TCRdb cannot be tested. The CDR3 has 14 amino acids. Germline V gene data show CDR1 as SGHRS and CDR2 as YFSETQ. The CDR3: CASSVGQPGDGQYF. Based on the CDR3 plus reference TRBV5-1 and TRBJ2-7, the full variable domain is KAGVTQTPRYLIKTRGQQVTLSCSPISGHRSVSWYQQTPGQGLQFLFEYFSETQRNKGNFPGRFSGRQFSNSRSEMNVSTLELGDSALYLCASSVGQPGDGQYFGPGTRLTVT.

The chain uses TRBV20-1 and TRBJ2-5; TCRdb indicates TRBD2, and absent DNA this call remains unverified. The V gene's germline CDR1 is DFQATT and CDR2 SNEGSKA (reference sequence). The CDR3 is made up of 16 amino acids. This CDR3 is CSARAGTSGGFGTQYF.

This chain joins TRBV10-2 and TRBJ2-7. The CDR3 is made up of 12 amino acids. CDR1 and CDR2 from the germline V gene are WSHSY and SAAADI. CDR3 sequence reads: CASRTNSYEQYF.

The chain's CDR3 is CASRLTEDGYTF. The rearrangement uses TRBV12-3 or TRBV12-4 and TRBJ1-2; TCRdb's D call of TRBD1 is untestable without DNA. The CDR3 length is 12 residues.

The V gene is TRBV20-1, the J gene TRBJ1-6; lacking DNA, the TRBD1 call made by TCRdb goes unchecked. This CDR3 comprises 13 residues. Germline CDR1 is DFQATT and CDR2 is SNEGSKA (reference sequence). The CDR3 reads CSARSGGDSPLHF.

This chain uses TRBV3-1 with TRBJ1-4. Germline V CDR1 and CDR2: LGHDT, YNNKEL (reference sequence). CDR3 length: 12 amino acids. The CDR3 region is CASSTEERKLFF.

The J gene is TRBJ2-1, the V gene TRBV7-8; checking the TCRdb D call of TRBD2 is not possible without DNA. This CDR3 contains 14 residues. Germline values: CDR1 SGHVS, CDR2 FQNEAQ. CDR3 sequence: CASSLRAYDNEQFF. Using reference TRBV7-8 and TRBJ2-1 for the parts outside the CDR3, the full variable domain is GAGVSQSPRYKVAKRGQDVALRCDPISGHVSLFWYQQALGQGPEFLTYFQNEAQLDKSGLPSDRFFAERPEGSVSTLKIQRTQQEDSAVYLCASSLRAYDNEQFFGPGTRLTVL.

V is TRBV7-9 and J is TRBJ2-7. The CDR3 has 11 residues. Germline V lookup: CDR1 SEHNR, CDR2 FQNEAQ (reference sequence). CDR3 protein: CASSFTSEQYF. Using reference TRBV7-9 and TRBJ2-7 for the parts outside the CDR3, the full variable domain is DTGVSQNPRHKITKRGQNVTFRCDPISEHNRLYWYRQTLGQGPEFLTYFQNEAQLEKSRLLSDRFSAERPKGSFSTLEIQRTEQGDSAMYLCASSFTSEQYFGPGTRLTVT.

V gene TRBV6-1 combines with J gene TRBJ2-1; TCRdb gives TRBD1 as the D gene, but with no DNA this cannot be confirmed. The CDR3 contains 17 residues. Looked up from germline, CDR1 is MNHNS and CDR2 is SASEGT. The CDR3 sequence is CASSPPPSGTGYNEQFF.

The chain couples TRBV7-2 to TRBJ1-1. Germline CDR1 SGHTA, CDR2 FQGNSA. CDR3 length: 14 residues. The CDR3 sequence: CASTTGGGNTEAFF.

CDR3 in amino acids: CSARDDSYEQYF. The chain combines TRBV20-1 with TRBJ2-7. CDR1 and CDR2 from the germline V gene are DFQATT and SNEGSKA (reference sequence). This CDR3 comprises 12 residues.

The chain has TRBV2 and TRBJ2-7; absent DNA, TCRdb's TRBD1 call cannot be checked. The CDR3 consists of 16 residues. Germline CDR1 and CDR2: SNHLY and FYNNEI. CDR3 in amino acids: CASSEPGAAQGYEQYF.

The rearrangement links TRBV5-5 to TRBJ1-4. This CDR3 is 14 amino acids long. CDR1 and CDR2 from the germline V gene are SGHKS and YYEKEE (reference sequence). This CDR3 reads CASSSRFESEKLFF.